This TCR beta chain was documented in a study of OX40 agonist ivuxolimab in advanced cancers. The study, taken as a whole, reports: On average, CD8+ T cells showed a greater number of expanded clones than CD4+.

Notes on this clone: Its antigen is not identified.

The CDR3 length is 11 residues. From germline, CDR1 is LNHDA and CDR2 SQIVND (reference sequence). Trimming shortened V by 5 bases and J by 8 bases, and 8 bases separated the two germline ends. The table came from immunoSEQ multiplex PCR; TCRdb's copy has only in-frame clones and leaves some out. The top ten hold 2% of the sample, which has about 66,000 clones, approximately 90% seen once. The input for sequencing was CD4+ or CD8+ T cells sorted from blood, taken in a trial of the OX40 agonist ivuxolimab. The chain joins TRBV19 to TRBJ2-3, with D perhaps TRBD2 (5 bases). The TCR comes from an adult with an advanced solid tumor such as melanoma, head and neck, liver or kidney cancer. The CDR3 region has the DNA TGTGCCAGTAGTCTCCGGGGTACGCAGTATTTT. It is translated as CASSLRGTQYF.